A selection of T cell receptor beta chains follows, all from one sample in a study of blood T cell repertoires in COVID-19. Data came from immunoSEQ multiplex PCR; TCRdb stores just in-frame clones and leaves some out. The data show roughly 100,000 clones, 80% to 90% seen once. Sequenced material: peripheral blood. The receptors stem from a woman at least 80 years old with acute or convalescent COVID-19. CDR3s include the opening cysteine and the closing phenylalanine or tryptophan. D genes are given only for firm matches. Size is omitted from some rows. Given values are once, few, many or a class for expanded clones.

CDR3 length | J gene | V gene | D gene | clone size | CDR3 DNA | CDR3 protein
13 | TRBJ1-1 | TRBV18 | - | - | TGTGCCAGCTCACTTCTCAGGGACACTGAAGCTTTCTTT | CASSLLRDTEAFF
13 | TRBJ1-1 | TRBV5-1 | TRBD1 | - | TGCGCCAGCAGTCGGACAGGGGGCACTGAAGCTTTCTTT | CASSRTGGTEAFF
15 | TRBJ2-5 | TRBV19 | - | - | TGTGCCACCCGGGGCCCGGGACGGAGGGGAGAGACCCAGTACTTC | CATRGPGRRGETQYF
18 | TRBJ2-1 | TRBV7-2 | TRBD2 | - | TGTGCCAGCAGCTTAGGGGGTAGCGGGGGCTACAGATACAATGAGCAGTTCTTC | CASSLGGSGGYRYNEQFF
13 | TRBJ2-1 | TRBV11-3 | - | - | TGTGCCAGCAGCTTAGGATATGGCGGCGAGCAGTTCTTC | CASSLGYGGEQFF
15 | TRBJ1-5 | TRBV9 | - | - | TGTGCCAGCAGCGACCGACAGAGATACAATCAGCCCCAGCATTTT | CASSDRQRYNQPQHF
15 | TRBJ2-3 | TRBV27 | TRBD1 | - | TGTGCCAGCAGACCTTGGACAGGGGGGAAAGATACGCAGTATTTT | CASRPWTGGKDTQYF
13 | TRBJ1-1 | TRBV12-3/TRBV12-4 | - | - | TGTGCCAGCAGTTTAACAGGACCCCCCGAAGCTTTCTTT | CASSLTGPPEAFF
16 | TRBJ1-5 | TRBV27 | - | - | TGTGCCAGCAGTGACACCGGGCAGGGCGACAATCAGCCCCAGCATTTT | CASSDTGQGDNQPQHF
16 | TRBJ1-4 | TRBV4-3 | - | - | TGCGCCAGCAGCCTCGGTGGGGCAGGGGCTAATGAAAAACTGTTTTTT | CASSLGGAGANEKLFF
16 | TRBJ1-1 | TRBV3-1/TRBV3-2 | - | - | TGTGCCAGCAGCCCCCGGGGGGGGTACGAAAGCACTGAAGCTTTCTTT | CASSPRGGYESTEAFF
12 | TRBJ2-3 | TRBV28 | TRBD1 | - | TGTGCCACCCGGACAGGGACAGATACGCAGTATTTT | CATRTGTDTQYF
14 | TRBJ2-5 | TRBV10-3 | TRBD2 | - | TGTGCCATTAGCGGGGGGGGATATCAAGAGACCCAGTACTTC | CAISGGGYQETQYF
15 | TRBJ1-6 | TRBV6-1 | - | - | TGTGCCAGCAGTGATTTTGGCGGATATAATTCACCCCTCCACTTT | CASSDFGGYNSPLHF
16 | TRBJ2-7 | TRBV10-2 | - | - | TGCGCCAGCAGACCACTCCACAGGGGCGGGATCTACGAGCAGTACTTC | CASRPLHRGGIYEQYF
13 | TRBJ1-2 | TRBV10-3 | - | - | TGTGCCATCAGTGAGCGGGAGGTCAAGGGCTACACCTTC | CAISEREVKGYTF
13 | TRBJ1-2 | TRBV28 | - | - | TGTGCCAGCAGACCAATAGCTAACTATGGCTACACCTTC | CASRPIANYGYTF
18 | TRBJ2-3 | TRBV6-2/TRBV6-3 | - | - | TGTGCCAGCAGTTACCACCGACGCGGGCAAACGACCACAGATACGCAGTATTTT | CASSYHRRGQTTTDTQYF
15 | TRBJ1-1 | TRBV7-8 | - | - | TGTGCCAGCAGCTTAGCGGTGGCGGTTGGGACTGAAGCTTTCTTT | CASSLAVAVGTEAFF
15 | TRBJ1-5 | TRBV5-1 | - | once | TGCGCCAGCAGCTTGGGAGCCAGCGGCAATCAGCCCCAGCATTTT | CASSLGASGNQPQHF
13 | TRBJ1-1 | TRBV6-5 | - | - | TGTGCCAGCAGGGACATGTTGAACACTGAAGCTTTCTTT | CASRDMLNTEAFF
14 | TRBJ2-5 | TRBV6-5 | TRBD2 | - | TGTGCCACCGGGACTAGTCTCGTCCAAGAGACCCAGTACTTC | CATGTSLVQETQYF
13 | TRBJ2-3 | TRBV5-1 | - | once | TGCGCCAGCAGCTCAGACTTCTCCACGTTGCAGTATTTT | CASSSDFSTLQYF
16 | TRBJ1-6 | TRBV5-4 | TRBD1 | - | TGTGCCAGCAGCTTGCTCTGGACAGGGGGTGGTTCACCCCTCCACTTT | CASSLLWTGGGSPLHF
14 | TRBJ2-5 | TRBV30 | TRBD2 | - | TGTGCCTGGAGTTTTGGGGTCGGGGGGGAGACCCAGTACTTC | CAWSFGVGGETQYF
16 | TRBJ1-3 | TRBV28 | TRBD1 | - | TGTGCCAGCAGTTTCCAGACAGGGTCTTTTGGAAACACCATATATTTT | CASSFQTGSFGNTIYF
15 | TRBJ2-7 | TRBV10-3 | TRBD2 | - | TGTGCCATCAGTCCTAGCGGGGGGTTGACCTACGAGCAGTACTTC | CAISPSGGLTYEQYF
15 | TRBJ2-5 | TRBV25-1 | - | - | TGTGCCAGCAGTGATACAGGAGCCTCTCAAGAGACCCAGTACTTC | CASSDTGASQETQYF
17 | TRBJ1-6 | TRBV24-1 | TRBD1 | - | TGTGCCACCAGTGATTGGGACCCAGGGGGCCCTGGTTCACCCCTCCACTTT | CATSDWDPGGPGSPLHF
11 | TRBJ2-7 | TRBV29-1 | TRBD2 | few | TGCAGCGCCGGGGGGAGCTACGAGCAGTACTTC | CSAGGSYEQYF
17 | TRBJ1-5 | TRBV27 | TRBD1 | - | TGTGCCAGCAGTCTGACAGGGGTAGGCCGAAGCAATCAGCCCCAGCATTTT | CASSLTGVGRSNQPQHF
13 | TRBJ1-2 | TRBV6-5 | TRBD1 | once | TGTGCCAGCAGCTCGGCCAGGGGGTTCGGCTACACCTTC | CASSSARGFGYTF
13 | TRBJ1-6 | TRBV19 | - | - | TGTGCCAGTAGTCGCCAGAATAATTCACCCCTCCACTTT | CASSRQNNSPLHF
14 | TRBJ2-7 | TRBV10-2 | TRBD1 | - | TGCGCCAGCAGGGTCCCGGGACAGGGACACGAGCAGTACTTC | CASRVPGQGHEQYF
13 | TRBJ1-1 | TRBV5-4 | - | - | TGTGCCAGCAGCTTGGGGTCGAGGAACGAAGCTTTCTTT | CASSLGSRNEAFF
19 | TRBJ1-5 | TRBV4-1 | TRBD1 | - | TGCGCCAGCAGCCAAGTCGAAGGGCAGGGGGCTTTCGGCAATCAGCCCCAGCATTTT | CASSQVEGQGAFGNQPQHF
11 | TRBJ2-1 | TRBV12-5 | - | - | TGTGCTAGCAGTTCCTTCGATGAGCAGTTCTTC | CASSSFDEQFF
15 | TRBJ1-6 | TRBV21-1 | - | once | TGTGCCAGCAGCTCTCGGACAGCGCACACCTCACCCCTCCACTTT | CASSSRTAHTSPLHF
16 | TRBJ1-5 | TRBV2 | - | - | TGTGCCAGCCCCTTTTGGCGGGGTTATAGCAATCAGCCCCAGCATTTT | CASPFWRGYSNQPQHF
15 | TRBJ1-3 | TRBV19 | - | - | TGTGCCAGTTGCAGGGCAGCCCTCCCTGGAAACACCATATATTTT | CASCRAALPGNTIYF
16 | TRBJ2-7 | TRBV19 | - | - | TGTGCCAGTAGTAAAAACACCGGACAGAACTCCTACGAGCAGTACTTC | CASSKNTGQNSYEQYF
13 | TRBJ1-3 | TRBV12-3/TRBV12-4 | - | - | TGTGCCAGCAGTGACAGCTTTGGAAACACCATATATTTT | CASSDSFGNTIYF
14 | TRBJ1-1 | TRBV5-1 | - | once | TGCGCCAGCAGCTTGGGGCAGGCTAACACTGAAGCTTTCTTT | CASSLGQANTEAFF
16 | TRBJ1-2 | TRBV18 | TRBD1 | - | TGTGCCAGCTCACCCCGGGACAGTATATCTGACTATGGCTACACCTTC | CASSPRDSISDYGYTF
13 | TRBJ1-2 | TRBV28 | - | - | TGTGCCAGCAGTTTGGTGGCGCGGAATGGCTACACCTTC | CASSLVARNGYTF
18 | TRBJ2-3 | TRBV28 | TRBD2 | - | TGTGCCAGCAGACTATATGCGGGGGGGGGCCGAGGCACAGATACGCAGTATTTT | CASRLYAGGGRGTDTQYF
15 | TRBJ2-3 | TRBV7-9 | - | - | TGTGCCAGCAGCTTAACCAGAGATGGACTAGATACGCAGTATTTT | CASSLTRDGLDTQYF
14 | TRBJ2-2 | TRBV11-2 | - | - | TGTGCCAGCTCCCCGGGGGTCGGGCCCGGGGAGCTGTTTTTT | CASSPGVGPGELFF
16 | TRBJ2-3 | TRBV7-6 | TRBD2 | - | TGTGCCAGCAGCTTAGCGTTGGGACTAGCGGGGGATACGCAGTATTTT | CASSLALGLAGDTQYF
14 | TRBJ1-4 | TRBV30 | TRBD1 | - | TGTGCCTGGAGTTTCGGGACAGGGCCCGAAAAACTGTTTTTT | CAWSFGTGPEKLFF
13 | TRBJ2-5 | TRBV30 | - | - | TGTGCCTGGAGTAGGCAGGGTCCAGAGACCCAGTACTTC | CAWSRQGPETQYF